This is a list of T cell receptor beta chains from one sample in a study of siplizumab effects on memory and regulatory T cells. Using immunoSEQ multiplex PCR, the repertoire was profiled, and TCRdb retains in-frame clones only, with some absent. The data show fewer than 45,000 clones, with around 92% seen just once and around 0.25% held by the top ten. Material: naive CD4+ T cells sorted from blood. The receptors come from a human donor in good health. CDR3s include the opening cysteine and the closing phenylalanine or tryptophan. A D gene is named only where the DNA matches it firmly. Size values are once, few and many counts, or a class for expanded clones, and some rows have none.

v_call: TRBV5-1
j_call: TRBJ1-4
clone_size: -
d_call: -
cdr3_nt: TGCGCCAGCAGCCCCCGGGACGCAGCAACTAATGAAAAACTGTTTTTT
cdr3_aa: CASSPRDAATNEKLFF

v_call: TRBV11-2
j_call: TRBJ1-3
clone_size: once
d_call: -
cdr3_nt: TGTGCCAGCAGCTCCGGGAGCGGAAACACCATATATTTT
cdr3_aa: CASSSGSGNTIYF

v_call: TRBV4-1
j_call: TRBJ2-7
clone_size: -
d_call: -
cdr3_nt: TGCGCCAGCAGCCAAGATCACCAGCGGTTCTCCTACGAGCAGTACTTC
cdr3_aa: CASSQDHQRFSYEQYF

v_call: TRBV4-1
j_call: TRBJ1-1
clone_size: -
d_call: TRBD1
cdr3_nt: TGCGCCAGCAGCCAACCTGTACAGGGGGCGAGGACTGAAGCTTTCTTT
cdr3_aa: CASSQPVQGARTEAFF

v_call: TRBV21-1
j_call: TRBJ1-1
clone_size: -
d_call: -
cdr3_nt: TGTGCCAGCAGGGAAGGGTTAGACACAATTCGCACTGAAGCTTTCTTT
cdr3_aa: CASREGLDTIRTEAFF

v_call: TRBV19
j_call: TRBJ1-2
clone_size: -
d_call: TRBD1
cdr3_nt: TGTGCCAGTAGTGCCAAAGACAGGGATGGCTACACCTTC
cdr3_aa: CASSAKDRDGYTF

v_call: TRBV7-3
j_call: TRBJ1-2
clone_size: -
d_call: -
cdr3_nt: TGTGCCAGCAGCTTTGGGGGAACGGGAGCTAACTATGGCTACACCTTC
cdr3_aa: CASSFGGTGANYGYTF

v_call: TRBV4-1
j_call: TRBJ2-1
clone_size: -
d_call: TRBD1
cdr3_nt: TGCGCCAGCAGCCAAGATGTGGACAGGGGAAGGGATGAGCAGTTCTTC
cdr3_aa: CASSQDVDRGRDEQFF

v_call: TRBV9
j_call: TRBJ2-7
clone_size: once
d_call: TRBD2
cdr3_nt: TGTGCCAGCAGCTCCAGTCGGGAGGGCGTCTACGAGCAGTACTTC
cdr3_aa: CASSSSREGVYEQYF

v_call: TRBV4-1
j_call: TRBJ2-5
clone_size: -
d_call: TRBD2
cdr3_nt: TGCGCCAGCAGCCAAGGTTCAGGACTAGCTCAAGAGACCCAGTACTTC
cdr3_aa: CASSQGSGLAQETQYF

v_call: TRBV18
j_call: TRBJ1-1
clone_size: -
d_call: -
cdr3_nt: TGTGCCAGCTCACCAACCTCGGACTTTTTTAACACTGAAGCTTTCTTT
cdr3_aa: CASSPTSDFFNTEAFF

v_call: TRBV5-6
j_call: TRBJ2-5
clone_size: -
d_call: TRBD2
cdr3_nt: TGTGCCAGCAGCTGGGGACTAGCGGGCGGAAAAGAGACCCAGTACTTC
cdr3_aa: CASSWGLAGGKETQYF

v_call: TRBV7-3
j_call: TRBJ1-2
clone_size: -
d_call: -
cdr3_nt: TGTGCCAGCAGCTTAAACCCAGGAATGGATGGCTACACCTTC
cdr3_aa: CASSLNPGMDGYTF

v_call: TRBV2
j_call: TRBJ2-7
clone_size: -
d_call: -
cdr3_nt: TGTGCCAGCAGGCTCATGACCGTCTCTTCCTACGAGCAGTACTTC
cdr3_aa: CASRLMTVSSYEQYF

v_call: TRBV18
j_call: TRBJ1-5
clone_size: once
d_call: TRBD1
cdr3_nt: TGTGCCAGCTCATCGGACAGGGTGAGCAATCAGCCCCAGCATTTT
cdr3_aa: CASSSDRVSNQPQHF

v_call: TRBV12-5
j_call: TRBJ1-5
clone_size: once
d_call: -
cdr3_nt: TGTGCTAGTGGAGTCGCGGGAAATCAGCCCCAGCATTTT
cdr3_aa: CASGVAGNQPQHF

v_call: TRBV5-6
j_call: TRBJ1-1
clone_size: -
d_call: -
cdr3_nt: TGTGCCAGCAGCCCCATAAGGGGCACTGAAGCTTTCTTT
cdr3_aa: CASSPIRGTEAFF

v_call: TRBV19
j_call: TRBJ2-7
clone_size: few
d_call: -
cdr3_nt: TGTGCCAGTAGTATAAGGGGAGGACAAAATATCGAGCAGTACTTC
cdr3_aa: CASSIRGGQNIEQYF

v_call: TRBV19
j_call: TRBJ1-1
clone_size: -
d_call: -
cdr3_nt: TGTGCCAGTATTGACAGATACCCGGGGTGGACTTTCTTT
cdr3_aa: CASIDRYPGWTFF

v_call: TRBV7-3
j_call: TRBJ2-5
clone_size: -
d_call: -
cdr3_nt: TGTGCCAGCAGCGTCGGGGGTTATCAGACCCAGTACTTC
cdr3_aa: CASSVGGYQTQYF

v_call: TRBV18
j_call: TRBJ2-3
clone_size: -
d_call: -
cdr3_nt: TGTGCCAGCTCACCCATCTACGGCCCCACAGATACGCAGTATTTT
cdr3_aa: CASSPIYGPTDTQYF

v_call: TRBV5-1
j_call: TRBJ2-3
clone_size: -
d_call: -
cdr3_nt: TGCGCCAGCAGCTTGCAGGCCAAGTCAAGCACAGATACGCAGTATTTT
cdr3_aa: CASSLQAKSSTDTQYF

v_call: TRBV25-1
j_call: TRBJ2-7
clone_size: -
d_call: -
cdr3_nt: TGTGCCAGCAGTGAAGCTGGCGGTTTCGAGCAGTACTTC
cdr3_aa: CASSEAGGFEQYF

v_call: TRBV11-3
j_call: TRBJ2-7
clone_size: -
d_call: TRBD2
cdr3_nt: TGTGCCAGCAGCTCAGGGACTAGCGACGGGCTGGAGTACGAGCAGTACTTC
cdr3_aa: CASSSGTSDGLEYEQYF